The 9 T cell receptor beta chains listed next were all sequenced from one sample in a study of blood T cell repertoires in COVID-19. Profiled with immunoSEQ multiplex PCR; TCRdb holds only in-frame clones, not every one. This sample has about 150,000 clones, with around four fifths found just once. The sample consisted of peripheral blood. The receptors stem from a woman older than 75 with acute or convalescent COVID-19.

The genes are TRBV5-1 and TRBJ2-7, with D possibly matching TRBD2 (6 bases). Germline CDR1 and CDR2: SGHRS and YFSETQ. CDR3 length: 14 residues. Trimming cost V 4 bases and J 2 bases, with 13 bases left between them. In nucleotides, the CDR3 is TGCGCCAGCAGCGGGACCGGGACTGCCTACGAGCAGTACTTC. Protein sequence: CASSGTGTAYEQYF.

This clone showed up just once. The CDR3 sequence is CASSPAGVAGQPQHF. The CDR3 bases are TGTGCCAGCTCACCAGCGGGGGTCGCTGGTCAGCCCCAGCATTTT. This chain uses TRBV18 with TRBJ1-5, with D possibly being TRBD1 (5 bases). Germline assignment: CDR1 KGHSH and CDR2 LQKENI. The CDR3 has 15 residues. The V end was cut by 2 bases, the J end by 6 bases, with 14 bases between.

The chain has TRBV7-2 and TRBJ1-4; 10 bases agree with TRBD1. Looked up from germline, CDR1 is SGHTA and CDR2 is FQGNSA. After removal of 6 bases from V and 4 bases from J, the junction contained 5 bases not matched to a gene. The CDR3 totals 15 residues. CDR3 in DNA: TGTGCCAGCAGATTCGGACAGGGGGATAATGAAAAACTGTTTTTT. Translation: CASRFGQGDNEKLFF. The full variable domain, completed using reference TRBV7-2 and TRBJ1-4, is GAGVSQSPSNKVTEKGKDVELRCDPISGHTALYWYRQSLGQGLEFLIYFQGNSAPDKSGLPSDRFSAERTGGSVSTLTIQRTQQEDSAVYLCASRFGQGDNEKLFFGSGTQLSVL.

This rearrangement joins TRBV29-1 to TRBJ1-1, with TRBD1 matching 8 bases. The CDR3 has 14 amino acids. The junction had 7 bases not matched to a gene; V was cut back by 7 bases and J by 0 bases. In germline, CDR1 is SQVTM, CDR2 ANQGSEA. DNA for the CDR3: TGCAGCGCCCGACAGGGGACCATGAACACTGAAGCTTTCTTT. It codes for CSARQGTMNTEAFF.

V and J are TRBV30 and TRBJ1-2; TRBD1 matches 8 bases. The CDR3 has 13 residues. CDR1 is GTSNPN and CDR2 is SVGIG in the germline V gene (reference sequence). V lost 2 bases and J lost 6; bases outside the gene matches: 5. The CDR3 loop reads CAWSKGQGHGYTF. The CDR3 bases are TGTGCCTGGAGTAAAGGACAGGGACATGGCTACACCTTC.

The rearrangement links TRBV7-9 to TRBJ1-1; weak D call: TRBD1 (6 bases). V was shortened by 5 bases and J by 2 bases, with 15 bases between the two germline ends. CDR3 length: 15 residues. Germline V gene data show CDR1 as SEHNR and CDR2 as FQNEAQ (reference sequence). As DNA, the CDR3 is TGTGCCAGCAGCCCACCCACAGGGCAAAACACTGAAGCTTTCTTT. Its translation is CASSPPTGQNTEAFF.

The chain has TRBV18 and TRBJ1-3, with D maybe TRBD1 (5 bases). The CDR3 runs to 16 residues. V dropped 3 bases and J dropped 4 bases, with 16 bases sitting between them. Germline-derived CDR1 and CDR2 are KGHSH and LQKENI. The CDR3: CASSPGEPSGGNTIYF. DNA for the CDR3: TGTGCCAGCTCACCCGGAGAACCTTCAGGGGGAAACACCATATATTTT.

For the CDR3, the DNA is TGTGCCAGTAGTTCAACAGGGTTTGGAACTGAAGCTTTCTTT. It yields the protein CASSSTGFGTEAFF. The V gene is TRBV19, the J gene TRBJ1-1; possibly TRBD1 for D (6 bases). V was shortened by 5 bases and J by 5 bases, with 15 bases between the two germline ends. Germline assignment: CDR1 LNHDA and CDR2 SQIVND (reference sequence). This CDR3 has 14 residues.

The chain is built from TRBV5-1 and TRBJ2-5, with D possibly being TRBD1 (6 bases). In germline, CDR1 is SGHRS, CDR2 YFSETQ. V lost 3 bases, J lost 1 base, and 10 bases lay in between. This CDR3 region has 14 residues. The CDR3 DNA sequence: TGCGCCAGCAGCTACGGACAGTTCCAAGAGACCCAGTACTTC. It translates to CASSYGQFQETQYF.